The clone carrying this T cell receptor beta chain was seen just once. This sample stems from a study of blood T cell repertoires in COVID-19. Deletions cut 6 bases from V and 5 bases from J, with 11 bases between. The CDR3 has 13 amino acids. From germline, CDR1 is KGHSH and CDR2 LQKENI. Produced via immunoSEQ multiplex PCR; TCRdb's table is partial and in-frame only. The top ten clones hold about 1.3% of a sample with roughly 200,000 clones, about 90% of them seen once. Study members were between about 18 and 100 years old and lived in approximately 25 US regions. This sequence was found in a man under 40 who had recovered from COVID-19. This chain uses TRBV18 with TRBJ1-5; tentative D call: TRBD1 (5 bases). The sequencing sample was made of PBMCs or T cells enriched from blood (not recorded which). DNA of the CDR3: TGTGCCAGCTCGACCGGGGGAGATCAGCCCCAGCATTTT. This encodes CASSTGGDQPQHF.